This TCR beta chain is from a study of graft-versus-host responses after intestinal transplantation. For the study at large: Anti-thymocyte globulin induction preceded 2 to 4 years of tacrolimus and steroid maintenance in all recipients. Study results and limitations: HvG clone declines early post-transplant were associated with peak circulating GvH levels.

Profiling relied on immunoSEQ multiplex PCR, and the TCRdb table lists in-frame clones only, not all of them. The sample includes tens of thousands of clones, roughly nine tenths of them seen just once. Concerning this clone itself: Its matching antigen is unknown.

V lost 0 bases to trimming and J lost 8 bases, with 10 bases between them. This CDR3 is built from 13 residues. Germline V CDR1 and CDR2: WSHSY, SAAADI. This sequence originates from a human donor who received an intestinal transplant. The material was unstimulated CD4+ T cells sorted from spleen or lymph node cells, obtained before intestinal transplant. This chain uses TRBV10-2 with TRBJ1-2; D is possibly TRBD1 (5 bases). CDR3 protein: CASSESWQGGYTF. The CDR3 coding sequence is TGCGCCAGCAGTGAGTCGTGGCAGGGAGGCTACACCTTC.